Following are 16 T cell receptor beta chains from one sample sequenced in a study of cytomegalovirus exposure and HLA in healthy donors. In the PCR, 60 Vbeta and 13 Jbeta primers were used. Clones were sequenced by immunoSEQ multiplex PCR, and TCRdb holds only the in-frame ones, with some missing. The sample data list 95,000 to 150,000 clones. The sequenced sample was PBMCs. These receptors originate from a man between 35 and 55 years old in good health and CMV-seronegative.

The chain employs TRBV28 and TRBJ2-7; 10 bases are a match to TRBD2. V shed 3 bases, J shed 0 bases, and the junction held 2 bases outside the gene matches. CDR3 size: 15 residues. Germline lookup yields CDR1 MDHEN and CDR2 SYDVKM. The CDR3 nucleotides read TGTGCCAGCAGTTTGGGACTAGCGAGCTCCTACGAGCAGTACTTC. Amino acid sequence: CASSLGLASSYEQYF.

The chain carries TRBV4-1 and TRBJ2-1, with 11 nucleotides matching TRBD2. This CDR3 spans 15 amino acids. The junction had 7 bases not matched to a gene; V was cut back by 5 bases and J by 7 bases. Germline V gives CDR1 MGHRA, CDR2 YSYEKL. For the CDR3, the DNA is TGCGCCAGCAGCGGAACTAGCGGGAGATCAAATGAGCAGTTCTTC. This codes for CASSGTSGRSNEQFF.

The V gene is TRBV5-1, the J gene TRBJ2-4, with 9 bases lining up with TRBD1. V lost 5 bases to trimming and J lost 0 bases; unmatched junction nucleotides: 18. This CDR3 spans 20 amino acids. Germline V lookup: CDR1 SGHRS, CDR2 YFSETQ. CDR3 bases: TGCGCCAGCAGAGTGGATGTGGGACAGGGTACGAGCCTAGCCAAAAACATTCAGTACTTC. Its translation: CASRVDVGQGTSLAKNIQYF.

V is TRBV28 and J is TRBJ1-2, with D unclear. Per germline, CDR1 MDHEN and CDR2 SYDVKM. Trimming cost V 7 bases and J 2 bases, with 8 bases left between them. The CDR3 length is 12 residues. CDR3 in amino acids: CASTPRNYGYTF. The CDR3 nucleotides read TGTGCCAGCACTCCCAGAAACTATGGCTACACCTTC.

The V call is TRBV5-1, the J call TRBJ2-3, with 8 nucleotides matching TRBD2. The V gene end was trimmed by 7 bases and the J gene end by 2 bases; junction bases not matched to a gene: 9. The CDR3 extends over 15 amino acids. CDR1 SGHRS and CDR2 YFSETQ come from the germline V gene. The CDR3 nucleotides are TGCGCCAGCGCACCCTGGACTAGCAACACAGATACGCAGTATTTT. Translating gives CASAPWTSNTDTQYF.

The chain combines TRBV20-1 with TRBJ1-1; no reliable D call. The V and J ends lost 4 bases and 1 base respectively, with 4 bases between them. In germline, CDR1 is DFQATT, CDR2 SNEGSKA (reference sequence). The CDR3 runs to 11 residues. Here the CDR3 reads CSATKNTEAFF. DNA of the CDR3: TGCAGTGCTACTAAGAACACTGAAGCTTTCTTT.

The chain has TRBV29-1 and TRBJ2-1; 10 bases line up with TRBD2. The CDR3 has 16 amino acids. In germline, CDR1 is SQVTM, CDR2 ANQGSEA. V gave up 7 bases and J gave up 2 bases; unmatched junction bases: 11. The CDR3 protein is CSAGPPSGRAYNEQFF. CDR3 coding DNA: TGCAGCGCCGGCCCCCCCAGCGGGAGGGCCTACAATGAGCAGTTCTTC.

The chain is built from TRBV9 and TRBJ2-3, with D maybe TRBD2 (6 bases). Germline assignment: CDR1 SGDLS and CDR2 YYNGEE. V lost 0 bases and J 0 bases, leaving 8 bases between the germline ends. The CDR3 contains 15 residues. The CDR3 sequence is CASSVVAGSTDTQYF. For the CDR3, the DNA is TGTGCCAGCAGCGTAGTTGCGGGAAGCACAGATACGCAGTATTTT.

This sequence joins TRBV7-3 and TRBJ1-1; no definite D call. CDR3 size: 13 residues. Per the germline V gene, CDR1 is SGHTA and CDR2 is FQGTGA. V was trimmed by 5 bases and J by 6 bases, leaving 13 bases between them. This chain's CDR3 is CASSQLGVSEAFF. CDR3 DNA sequence: TGTGCCAGCAGCCAGTTAGGAGTGTCTGAAGCTTTCTTT.

The CDR3 sequence is CASSHQRGREIFDEQYF. The DNA for the CDR3 is TGTGCCAGCAGCCACCAGAGAGGGCGGGAGATCTTCGACGAGCAGTACTTC. The chain has TRBV4-2 and TRBJ2-7, with 7 bases lining up with TRBD2. With 3 bases clipped from V and 5 bases from J, the junction kept 16 bases outside the gene matches. The CDR3 runs to 17 residues. The V gene's germline CDR1 is LGHNA and CDR2 YNFKEQ.

V is TRBV13 and J is TRBJ2-2, with D possibly being TRBD2 (6 bases). The V gene lost 2 bases and the J gene lost 6 bases, with 13 bases spanning the gap. The V gene's germline CDR1 is PRHDT and CDR2 FYEKMQ (reference sequence). This CDR3 is built from 15 residues. Written as DNA, the CDR3 is TGTGCCAGCAGCTTAAGAGGACTAACGGCCGGGGAGCTGTTTTTT. This gives the protein CASSLRGLTAGELFF.

V usage is TRBV25-1 and J usage is TRBJ2-5; 7 bases fit TRBD2. The J call may be faulty, since TRBJ2-7 better matches the DNA end. The CDR3 is made up of 13 amino acids. CDR1 MGHDK and CDR2 SYGVNS come from the germline V gene. The CDR3, as DNA: TGTGCCAGCATGTCGGGAGGCAGGTACGAGCAGTACTTC. Amino acids: CASMSGGRYEQYF.

The rearrangement uses TRBV27 and TRBJ1-1; tentatively, D is TRBD1 (6 bases). Germline V CDR1 and CDR2: MNHEY, SMNVEV (reference sequence). The V end was cut by 6 bases, the J end by 13 bases, with 21 bases between. The length of the CDR3 is 13 residues. The CDR3 here is CASSLQGGSDVFF. The CDR3 bases are TGTGCCAGCAGCCTACAGGGAGGGTCCGATGTTTTCTTT.

The chain is built from TRBV27 and TRBJ2-7, with TRBD2 identical over 11 bases. V trimming: 3 bases; J trimming: 7 bases; junction bases outside the gene matches: 8. CDR3 length equals 15 residues. The germline CDR1 and CDR2 sequences are MNHEY and SMNVEV (reference sequence). CDR3 in amino acids: CASSFYSGRAGEQYF. DNA for the CDR3: TGTGCCAGCAGTTTTTATAGCGGGAGGGCGGGGGAGCAGTACTTC.

This chain uses TRBV30 with TRBJ2-2, with 10 bases fitting TRBD1. Trimming removed 2 bases from V and 2 bases from J; junction bases left unmatched: 5. From germline, CDR1 is GTSNPN and CDR2 SVGIG (reference sequence). The CDR3 has 16 amino acids. The CDR3 DNA sequence: TGTGCCTGGAGTAGGTGGACAGGGGGAAACACCGGGGAGCTGTTTTTT. Encoded protein: CAWSRWTGGNTGELFF.

The CDR3 nucleotides are TGTGCCAGCAGAGCCCTTACAGGGAGTGCCTACGAGCAGTACTTC. Translated, it gives CASRALTGSAYEQYF. The chain uses TRBV11-3 and TRBJ2-7, with D possibly TRBD1 on 6 matching bases. The V end lost 6 bases, the J end lost 2 bases, and 17 bases lay between the germline ends. Germline CDR1 and CDR2: SGHNT and YENEEA. CDR3 length: 15 residues.